Following are 13 T cell receptor beta chains from one sample sequenced in a study of T and B cells in COVID-19 patients. Multiplex PCR with BIOMED2 TRB-A/B primer pools amplified TRB rearrangements. In TCRdb, the multiplex PCR reads were re-called with MiXCR into one record per CDR3 protein. The sample consists of around 9,000 distinct CDR3 sequences, 31% of them appearing once. Blood genomic DNA input for TRB amplification was 250-500 ng. Specimen: blood. These receptors were obtained from a human donor who had recovered from COVID-19.

By frequency in the sample, this clonotype is medium-sized. The chain is built from TRBV5-6 and TRBJ2-6; the D is unclear. This CDR3 is 17 amino acids long. Germline V gene sequence: CDR1 SGHDT, CDR2 YYEEEE. V shed 0 bases and J shed 0 bases, with 10 bases lying between them. This CDR3 is CASSLVAASSGANVLTF. For the CDR3, the DNA is TGTGCCAGCAGCTTGGTAGCAGCCAGCTCTGGGGCCAACGTCCTGACTTTC. Based on the CDR3 plus reference TRBV5-6 and TRBJ2-6, the full variable domain is DAGVTQSPTHLIKTRGQQVTLRCSPKSGHDTVSWYQQALGQGPQFIFQYYEEEERQRGNFPDRFSGHQFPNYSSELNVNALLLGDSALYLCASSLVAASSGANVLTFGAGSRLTVL.

Concerning this clonotype: A read error may be the cause here, since a much bigger clone is one base away. This sequence joins TRBV19 and TRBJ2-5, with 12 bases that match TRBD1. The trim removed 4 bases at V and 5 bases at J, leaving 5 bases unmatched. Germline V CDR1 and CDR2: LNHDA, SQIVND (reference sequence). This CDR3 is built from 15 residues. The CDR3 here is CASSTGDRGLETQYF. The CDR3 DNA reads TGTGCCAGTAGTACCGGGGACAGGGGGCTTGAGACCCAGTACTTC.

This sequence joins TRBV11-1 and TRBJ2-5; 10 bases fit TRBD1. Germline CDR1 reads SGHAT; CDR2 reads FQDESV (reference sequence). The CDR3 is 14 amino acids. V was pared by 6 bases and J by 4 bases, with 5 bases of the junction left unmatched. The CDR3 DNA is TGTGCCAGCAGACGGACAGGGGGGCGAGAGACCCAGTACTTC. It translates to CASRRTGGRETQYF.

The rearrangement joins TRBV6-2 or TRBV6-3 to TRBJ2-1, with 9 positions matching TRBD1. Germline CDR1 MNHEY, CDR2 SVGEGT. After removal of 8 bases from V and 6 bases from J, the junction contained 11 bases not matched to a gene. The CDR3 runs 15 residues. The CDR3 reads CASRSGGQGSNEQFF. As DNA, the CDR3 is TGTGCCAGCCGGAGTGGGGGACAGGGATCCAATGAGCAGTTCTTC.

The chain employs TRBV5-1 and TRBJ2-3; 12 bases are a match to TRBD2. In germline, CDR1 is SGHRS, CDR2 YFSETQ. This CDR3 is 16 amino acids long. Trimming took 4 bases from V and 4 from J; bases not matched to a gene: 7. CDR3: CASSNNLAGGPDTQYF. The CDR3 coding sequence is TGCGCCAGCAGCAACAACCTAGCGGGGGGGCCAGATACGCAGTATTTT.

This chain uses TRBV20-1 with TRBJ1-4; 7 bases map to TRBD1. The V gene end was trimmed by 3 bases and the J gene end by 5 bases; junction bases not matched to a gene: 6. The CDR3 has 14 residues. Germline CDR1 and CDR2: DFQATT and SNEGSKA (reference sequence). CDR3 residues: CSASPDRANEKLFF. The CDR3 bases are TGCAGTGCTAGTCCAGACAGGGCAAATGAAAAACTGTTTTTT.

There are a few counts of this clonotype. V is TRBV18 and J is TRBJ1-2, with D possibly matching TRBD1 (6 bases). Trimming took off 7 bases at V and 4 bases at J, with 13 bases between the two ends. The germline gives CDR1 KGHSH, CDR2 LQKENI. CDR3 length equals 13 residues. The CDR3 nucleotides are TGTGCCAGCTACGAACAGGGACCCTATGGCTACACCTTC. Translated: CASYEQGPYGYTF.

The chain joins TRBV4-1 to TRBJ2-3, with D possibly being TRBD1 (5 bases). Looked up from germline, CDR1 is MGHRA and CDR2 is YSYEKL. V lost 2 bases to trimming and J lost 7 bases, with 16 bases between them. CDR3 size: 15 residues. The CDR3 is CASSQQGMEINTQYF. The DNA for the CDR3 is TGCGCCAGCAGCCAACAGGGAATGGAGATAAATACGCAGTATTTT.

V is TRBV13 and J is TRBJ2-5, with 7 bases identical to TRBD2. Looked up from germline, CDR1 is PRHDT and CDR2 is FYEKMQ (reference sequence). Trimming cost V 2 bases and J 5 bases; bases outside gene matches: 29. The CDR3 runs 22 residues. CDR3 region: CASSLNTHYSPYYREGLETQYF. CDR3 sequence (DNA): TGTGCCAGCAGCTTAAATACCCACTATTCTCCCTATTATAGGGAGGGCTTGGAGACCCAGTACTTC.

This chain links TRBV7-2 with TRBJ1-1; possible D gene TRBD1, 6 bases. The CDR3 runs to 16 residues. Trimming cost V 5 bases and J 0 bases, with 16 bases left between them. Germline assignment: CDR1 SGHTA and CDR2 FQGNSA. Here the CDR3 DNA reads TGTGCCAGCAGCCATGGGGGGGCAGGGCTGAACACTGAAGCTTTCTTT. It codes for CASSHGGAGLNTEAFF.

The chain has TRBV19 and TRBJ2-5, with 7 bases fitting TRBD1. The germline V gene encodes CDR1 LNHDA and CDR2 SQIVND (reference sequence). This CDR3 is 18 amino acids long. V lost 2 bases to trimming and J lost 5 bases; unmatched junction nucleotides: 17. CDR3 in amino acids: CASSIYRGAPSRGETQYF. The CDR3 DNA is TGTGCCAGTAGTATATACAGGGGAGCCCCAAGCCGCGGGGAGACCCAGTACTTC.

By its share, this clonotype is medium-sized. The rearrangement joins TRBV6-2 or TRBV6-3 to TRBJ2-1; 9 bases map to TRBD1. CDR1 MNHEY and CDR2 SVGEGT come from the germline V gene. J gave up 5 bases and V 2 bases, and 10 bases lay outside the gene matches. CDR3 length equals 17 residues. In DNA, the CDR3 is TGTGCCAGCAGTTACAGGTCGGGACAGGGTGCCGACAATGAGCAGTTCTTC. Translation gives CASSYRSGQGADNEQFF.

This clonotype is medium-sized (0.01 to 0.1%) in the sample. This chain uses TRBV24-1 with TRBJ2-1; 7 nucleotides match TRBD1. Germline loops: CDR1 KGHDR, CDR2 SFDVKD. The CDR3 spans 11 residues. Losses at the gene ends were 7 bases for V and 8 bases for J; bases not matched to a gene: 1. CDR3 amino acids: CATSRGYEQFF. In DNA form, the CDR3 reads TGTGCCACCAGCAGGGGGTATGAGCAGTTCTTC.